One T cell receptor beta chain is described in this entry. Its antigen is as yet unknown. Assay used: immunoSEQ multiplex PCR; TCRdb lists only in-frame clones, some missing. The data contain 150,000 to 200,000 clones, around nine tenths of them singletons. Germline V gives CDR1 SGHRS, CDR2 YFSETQ. V shed 7 bases, J shed 4 bases, and the junction held 14 bases outside the gene matches. CDR3 length equals 16 residues. This sample was taken from a study of Ad26.COV2.S vaccination and SARS-CoV-2 variants. Findings and caveats of the study: Those who received the vaccine showed greater spike-specific TCR breadth than those given placebo. Reported findings describe substantial breadth in spike-specific CD8+ and CD4+ T cell responses following vaccination.

This receptor was identified in a human donor who had recovered from COVID-19. The genes are TRBV5-1 and TRBJ2-1, with 7 bases aligning to TRBD2. Sample: peripheral blood, taken after recovery from COVID-19. The CDR3 reads CASFQNPGRGYNEQFF. CDR3 DNA: TGCGCCAGCTTTCAAAACCCTGGGCGGGGGTACAATGAGCAGTTCTTC.